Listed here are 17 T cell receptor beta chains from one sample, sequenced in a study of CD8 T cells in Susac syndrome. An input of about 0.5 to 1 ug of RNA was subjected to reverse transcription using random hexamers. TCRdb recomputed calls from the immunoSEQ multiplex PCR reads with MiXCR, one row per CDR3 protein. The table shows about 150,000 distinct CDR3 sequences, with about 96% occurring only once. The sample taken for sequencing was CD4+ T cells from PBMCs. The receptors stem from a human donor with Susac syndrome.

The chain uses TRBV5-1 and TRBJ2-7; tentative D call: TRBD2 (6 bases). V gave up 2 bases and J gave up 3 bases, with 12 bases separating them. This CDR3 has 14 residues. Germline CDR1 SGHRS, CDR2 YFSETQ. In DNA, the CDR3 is TGCGCCAGCAGCTTATCTCCCGGGAGCTACGAGCAGTACTTC. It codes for CASSLSPGSYEQYF.

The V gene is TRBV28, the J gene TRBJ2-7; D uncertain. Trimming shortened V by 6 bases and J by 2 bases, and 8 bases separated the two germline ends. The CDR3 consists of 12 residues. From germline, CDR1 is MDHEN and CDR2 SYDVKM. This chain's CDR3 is CASRSFTYEQYF. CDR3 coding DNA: TGTGCCAGCAGGTCCTTTACCTACGAGCAGTACTTC.

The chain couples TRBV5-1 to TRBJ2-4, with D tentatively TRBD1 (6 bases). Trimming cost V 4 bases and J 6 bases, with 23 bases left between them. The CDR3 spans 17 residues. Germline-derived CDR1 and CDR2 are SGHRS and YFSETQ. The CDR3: CASSRETGMGLGNIQYF. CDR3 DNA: TGCGCCAGCAGCCGAGAAACAGGGATGGGGTTGGGAAACATTCAGTACTTC.

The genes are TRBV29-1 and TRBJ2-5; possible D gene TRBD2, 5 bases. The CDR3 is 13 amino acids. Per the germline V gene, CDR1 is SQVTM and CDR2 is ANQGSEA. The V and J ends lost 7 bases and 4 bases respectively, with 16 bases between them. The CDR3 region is CSGGRGTVETQYF. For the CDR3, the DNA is TGCAGCGGTGGACGGGGTACCGTAGAGACCCAGTACTTC.

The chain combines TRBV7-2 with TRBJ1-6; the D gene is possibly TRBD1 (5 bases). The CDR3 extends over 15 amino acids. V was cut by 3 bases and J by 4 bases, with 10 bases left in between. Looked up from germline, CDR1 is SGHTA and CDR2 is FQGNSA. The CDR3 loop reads CASSFQGQYNSPLHF. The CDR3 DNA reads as TGTGCCAGCAGCTTCCAGGGCCAATATAATTCACCCCTCCACTTT.

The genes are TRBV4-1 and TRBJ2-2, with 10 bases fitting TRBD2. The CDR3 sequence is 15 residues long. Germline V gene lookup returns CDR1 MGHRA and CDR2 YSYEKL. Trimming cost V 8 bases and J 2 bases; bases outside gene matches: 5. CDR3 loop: CASGLAGANTGELFF. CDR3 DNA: TGCGCCAGCGGCCTAGCGGGGGCTAACACCGGGGAGCTGTTTTTT.

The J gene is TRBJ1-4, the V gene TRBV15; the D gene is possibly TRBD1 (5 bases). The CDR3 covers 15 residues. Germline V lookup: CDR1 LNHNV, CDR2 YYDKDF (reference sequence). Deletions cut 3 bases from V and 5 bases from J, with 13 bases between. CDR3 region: CATSSSEGWNEKLFF. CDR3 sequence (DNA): TGTGCCACCAGCAGCTCGGAGGGGTGGAATGAAAAACTGTTTTTT. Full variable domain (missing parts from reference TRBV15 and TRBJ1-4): DAMVIQNPRYQVTQFGKPVTLSCSQTLNHNVMYWYQQKSSQAPKLLFHYYDKDFNNEADTPDNFQSRRPNTSFCFLDIRSPGLGDTAMYLCATSSSEGWNEKLFFGSGTQLSVL.

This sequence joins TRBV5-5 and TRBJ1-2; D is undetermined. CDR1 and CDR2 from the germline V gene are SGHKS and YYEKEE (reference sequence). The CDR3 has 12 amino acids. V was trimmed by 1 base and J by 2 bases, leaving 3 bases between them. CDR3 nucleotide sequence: TGTGCCAGCAGCTTGCAGAACTATGGCTACACCTTC. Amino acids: CASSLQNYGYTF.

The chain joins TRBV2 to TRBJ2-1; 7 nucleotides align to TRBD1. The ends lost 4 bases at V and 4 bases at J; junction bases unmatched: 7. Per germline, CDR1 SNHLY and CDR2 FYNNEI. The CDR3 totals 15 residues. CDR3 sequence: CASSGEGGRYNEQFF. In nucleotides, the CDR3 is TGTGCCAGCAGTGGAGAAGGGGGCAGATACAATGAGCAGTTCTTC.

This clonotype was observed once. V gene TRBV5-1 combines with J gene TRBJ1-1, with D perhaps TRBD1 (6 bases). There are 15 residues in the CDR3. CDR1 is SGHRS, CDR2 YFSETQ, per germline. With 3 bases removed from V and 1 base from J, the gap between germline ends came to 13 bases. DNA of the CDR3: TGCGCCAGCAGCTGGACGACAGGAAAGAACACTGAAGCTTTCTTT. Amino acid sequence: CASSWTTGKNTEAFF.

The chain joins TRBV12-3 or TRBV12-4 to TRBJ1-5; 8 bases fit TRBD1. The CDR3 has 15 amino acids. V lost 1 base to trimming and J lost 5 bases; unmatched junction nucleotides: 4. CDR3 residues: CASSLEQGAHQPQHF. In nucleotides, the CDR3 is TGTGCCAGCAGTTTAGAGCAGGGGGCGCATCAGCCCCAGCATTTT.

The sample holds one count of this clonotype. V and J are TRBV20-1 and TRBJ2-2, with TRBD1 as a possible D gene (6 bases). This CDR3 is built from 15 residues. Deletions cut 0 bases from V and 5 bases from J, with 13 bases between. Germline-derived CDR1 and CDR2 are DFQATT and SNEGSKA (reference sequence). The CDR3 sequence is CSARDYRERTGELFF. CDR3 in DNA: TGCAGTGCTAGAGATTACAGGGAGCGTACCGGGGAGCTGTTTTTT.

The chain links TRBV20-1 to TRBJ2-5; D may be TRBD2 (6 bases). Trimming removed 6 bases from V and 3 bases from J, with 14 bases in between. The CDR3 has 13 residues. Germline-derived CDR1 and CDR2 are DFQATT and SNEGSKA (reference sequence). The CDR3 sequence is CSAQSGVKETQYF. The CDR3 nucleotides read TGCAGTGCCCAGTCGGGGGTGAAAGAGACCCAGTACTTC.

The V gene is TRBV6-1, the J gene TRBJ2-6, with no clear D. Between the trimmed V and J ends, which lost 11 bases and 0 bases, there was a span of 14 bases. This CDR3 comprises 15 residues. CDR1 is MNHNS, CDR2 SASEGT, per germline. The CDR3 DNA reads TGTGCCTCCCGTGGAAGCGCCTCTGGGGCCAACGTCCTGACTTTC. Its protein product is CASRGSASGANVLTF.

CDR3 region: CASRRRGGLRGTDTQYF. The CDR3 region has the DNA TGTGCCAGCAGACGTCGGGGGGGCCTCCGAGGCACAGATACGCAGTATTTT. The gene calls are TRBV28 and TRBJ2-3, with 8 bases that match TRBD2. CDR3 length equals 17 residues. Trimming took 6 bases from V and 1 from J; bases not matched to a gene: 12. Germline CDR1 is MDHEN and CDR2 is SYDVKM.

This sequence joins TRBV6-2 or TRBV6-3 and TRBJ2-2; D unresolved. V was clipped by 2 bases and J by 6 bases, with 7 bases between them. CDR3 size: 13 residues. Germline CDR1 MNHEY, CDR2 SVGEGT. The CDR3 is CASSYVIAGELFF. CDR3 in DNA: TGTGCCAGCAGTTACGTCATCGCCGGGGAGCTGTTTTTT.

The CDR3 nucleotides are TGCAGTGCTGTCGGGAATCCAACCGCGAATTCACCCCTCCACTTT. Its translation: CSAVGNPTANSPLHF. This chain uses TRBV20-1 with TRBJ1-6, with D unresolved. Trimming removed 5 bases at V and 7 bases at J, with 18 bases between. The CDR3 loop spans 15 amino acids. CDR1 and CDR2 from the germline V gene are DFQATT and SNEGSKA (reference sequence).